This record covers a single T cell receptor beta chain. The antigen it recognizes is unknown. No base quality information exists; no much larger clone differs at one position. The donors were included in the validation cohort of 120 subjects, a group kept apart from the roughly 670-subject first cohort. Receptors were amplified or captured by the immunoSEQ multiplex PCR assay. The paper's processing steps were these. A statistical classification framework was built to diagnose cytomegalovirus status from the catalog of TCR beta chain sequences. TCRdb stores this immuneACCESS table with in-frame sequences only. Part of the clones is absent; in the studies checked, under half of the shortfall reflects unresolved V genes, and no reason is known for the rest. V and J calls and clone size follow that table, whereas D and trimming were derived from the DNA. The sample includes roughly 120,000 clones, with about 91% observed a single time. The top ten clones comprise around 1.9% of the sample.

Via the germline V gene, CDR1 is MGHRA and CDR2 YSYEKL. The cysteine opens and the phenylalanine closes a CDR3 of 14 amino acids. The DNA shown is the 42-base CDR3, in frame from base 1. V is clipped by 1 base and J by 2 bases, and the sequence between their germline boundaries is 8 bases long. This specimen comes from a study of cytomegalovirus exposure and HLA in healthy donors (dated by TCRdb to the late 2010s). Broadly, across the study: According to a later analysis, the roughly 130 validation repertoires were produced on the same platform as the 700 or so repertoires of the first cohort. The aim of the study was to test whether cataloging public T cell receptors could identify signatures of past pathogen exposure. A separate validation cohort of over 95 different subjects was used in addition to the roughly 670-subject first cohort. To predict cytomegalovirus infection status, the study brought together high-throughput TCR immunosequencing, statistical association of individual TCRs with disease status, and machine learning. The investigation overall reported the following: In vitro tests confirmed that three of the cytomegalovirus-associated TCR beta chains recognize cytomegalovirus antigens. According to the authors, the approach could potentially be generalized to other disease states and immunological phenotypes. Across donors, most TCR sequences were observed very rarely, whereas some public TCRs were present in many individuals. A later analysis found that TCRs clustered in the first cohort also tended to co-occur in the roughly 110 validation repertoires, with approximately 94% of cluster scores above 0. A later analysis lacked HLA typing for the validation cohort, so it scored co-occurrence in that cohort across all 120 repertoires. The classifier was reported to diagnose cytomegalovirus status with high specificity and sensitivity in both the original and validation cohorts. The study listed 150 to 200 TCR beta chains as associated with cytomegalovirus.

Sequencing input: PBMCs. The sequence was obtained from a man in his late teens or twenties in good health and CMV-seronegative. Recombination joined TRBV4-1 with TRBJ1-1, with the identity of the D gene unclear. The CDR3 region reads CASSQVGSNTEAFF. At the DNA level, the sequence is TGCGCCAGCAGCCAAGTCGGGTCCAACACTGAAGCTTTCTTT.